The clone carrying this T cell receptor beta chain is medium-sized in the sample. The data were taken from a study of OX40 agonist ivuxolimab in advanced cancers. Libraries were prepared by immunoSEQ multiplex PCR; TCRdb keeps only in-frame clonotypes and omits some of them. Among 75,000 to 100,000 clones listed, 86% were seen once. Per the germline V gene, CDR1 is LNHDA and CDR2 is SQIVND (reference sequence). The CDR3 spans 14 residues. Trimming shortened V by 4 bases and J by 2 bases, and 9 bases separated the two germline ends. Sample: CD4+ or CD8+ T cells sorted from blood, taken in a trial of the OX40 agonist ivuxolimab. This sequence was found in an adult with an advanced solid tumor such as melanoma, head and neck, liver or kidney cancer. The chain employs TRBV19 and TRBJ1-5; D is undetermined. CDR3 DNA: TGTGCCAGTAGTACTGGACTGCGCAATCAGCCCCAGCATTTT. Its protein is CASSTGLRNQPQHF.